This T cell receptor (beta chain) was observed in a study of OX40 agonist ivuxolimab in advanced cancers. Study summary: Ivuxolimab, which is an agonistic anti-OX40 (CD134) antibody, was administered to the patients.

V lost 0 bases and J lost 6, with 18 bases in between. The CDR3 length is 17 residues. Germline-derived CDR1 and CDR2 are LGHNA and YSLEER. Systemic immunosuppression or a history of autoimmune disease excluded patients. On this clone: What it binds is unknown.

Measured with immunoSEQ multiplex PCR; TCRdb has only the in-frame clones, and not every one. The table includes just under 85,000 clones, about four fifths detected once. Study-level results: Fewer expanded clones were found on average in CD4+ than in CD8+ T cells.

Source: CD4+ or CD8+ T cells sorted from blood, taken in a trial of the OX40 agonist ivuxolimab. J is TRBJ1-5 and V is TRBV4-3; TRBD1 might be the D (6 bases). This sequence was found in an adult with an advanced solid tumor such as melanoma, head and neck, liver or kidney cancer. The CDR3 DNA is TGCGCCAGCAGCCAAGACCCGATACAGGGAGGGGGTCAGCCCCAGCATTTT. Translating it yields CASSQDPIQGGGQPQHF.